This T cell receptor (beta chain) emerged from a study of PD-L1 blockade in urothelial cancer. Study background: Atezolizumab at 1,200 mg intravenously every 3 weeks was started by patients in about 2014. In the patient group, most of the roughly 30 were males with bladder-origin urothelial cancer. Study results and limitations: Having blood TCR clonality under the median before treatment predicted better survival.

This clone was detected only once. Its target is not known. Spike-ins of synthetic TCR analog templates went into each PCR. The method was immunoSEQ multiplex PCR; TCRdb's version includes in-frame clones alone and lacks a portion of them. The table shows under 120,000 clones, with roughly 88% occurring only once. This CDR3 comprises 13 residues. Trimming took 0 bases from V and 4 from J, leaving 8 bases between them. Germline-derived CDR1 and CDR2 are SGHRS and YFSETQ. The receptor was isolated from a man aged 50 to 60 with urothelial cancer. This chain uses TRBV5-1 with TRBJ2-7; D unclear. Sequenced here: PBMCs, sampled around atezolizumab (anti-PD-L1) treatment. As DNA, the CDR3 is TGCGCCAGCAGCTTGGGAGTACGGTACGAGCAGTACTTC. Amino acid sequence: CASSLGVRYEQYF. The full variable domain, with the rest looked up from reference TRBV5-1 and TRBJ2-7, is KAGVTQTPRYLIKTRGQQVTLSCSPISGHRSVSWYQQTPGQGLQFLFEYFSETQRNKGNFPGRFSGRQFSNSRSEMNVSTLELGDSALYLCASSLGVRYEQYFGPGTRLTVT.